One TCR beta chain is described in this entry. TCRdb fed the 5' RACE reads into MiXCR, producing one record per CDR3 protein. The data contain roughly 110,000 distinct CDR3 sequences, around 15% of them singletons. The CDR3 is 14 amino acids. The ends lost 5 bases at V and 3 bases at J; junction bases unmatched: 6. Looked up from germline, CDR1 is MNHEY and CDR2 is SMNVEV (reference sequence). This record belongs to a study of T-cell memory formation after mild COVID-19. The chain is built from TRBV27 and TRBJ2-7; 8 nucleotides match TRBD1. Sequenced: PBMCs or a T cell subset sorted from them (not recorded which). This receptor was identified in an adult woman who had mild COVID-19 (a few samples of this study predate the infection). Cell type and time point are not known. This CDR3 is CASSHRGQVYEQYF. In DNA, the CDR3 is TGTGCCAGCAGTCATAGGGGACAGGTCTACGAGCAGTACTTC.